Listed below are T cell receptor beta chains from one sample, sequenced in a study of T cells after yellow fever vaccination. TCRdb reprocessed the 5' RACE reads with MiXCR, giving one entry per CDR3 protein. Of under 600,000 distinct CDR3 sequences listed, 21% are singletons. Here the sequenced sample was PBMCs, taken around 3 weeks after the first yellow fever vaccination. The receptors were gathered from a man between 18 and 35 years old who received the YFV17D yellow fever vaccine. Each CDR3 is given with its conserved first and last residue. The D gene is left open where the match is weak. Some rows have no size entry. The others give once, few or many, or a class for an expanded clone.

v_gene	abundance	d_gene	j_gene	CDR3aa	CDR3nt
TRBV7-9	few	.	TRBJ2-1	CASSLVRLAGMVQFF	TGTGCCAGCAGCTTAGTTAGGTTGGCAGGGATGGTGCAGTTCTTC
TRBV29-1	.	TRBD1	TRBJ1-2	CSVAGQGGYTF	TGCAGCGTGGCGGGACAGGGGGGCTACACCTTC
TRBV4-3	.	.	TRBJ2-1	CASSQGGATFGYNEQFF	TGCGCCAGCAGCCAGGGGGGGGCTACTTTCGGCTACAATGAGCAGTTCTTC
TRBV19	.	.	TRBJ1-1	CASSMTSWAFF	TGTGCCAGTAGTATGACCAGCTGGGCTTTCTTT
TRBV28	few	.	TRBJ1-4	CASSYLGEKLFF	TGTGCCAGCAGCTATTTAGGCGAAAAACTGTTTTTT
TRBV5-1	few	.	TRBJ2-1	CASSSQGRDNEQFF	TGCGCCAGCAGCTCACAGGGTAGGGACAATGAGCAGTTCTTC
TRBV4-1	once	TRBD2	TRBJ2-3	CASSQVWAAGGQSDTQYF	TGCGCCAGCAGCCAAGTTTGGGCCGCGGGGGGCCAATCAGATACGCAGTATTTT
TRBV30	few	.	TRBJ2-5	CAWGSKTQYF	TGTGCCTGGGGGTCAAAGACCCAGTACTTC
TRBV4-3	few	TRBD1	TRBJ1-4	CASSQEGGPATNEKLFF	TGCGCCAGCAGCCAAGAAGGGGGCCCTGCAACTAATGAAAAACTGTTTTTT
TRBV20-1	.	.	TRBJ1-5	CSASRGGEQPQHF	TGCAGTGCTTCCCGGGGCGGGGAACAGCCCCAGCATTTT
TRBV12-3/TRBV12-4	few	TRBD2	TRBJ2-2	CASTVAGGYTGELFF	TGTGCCAGCACCGTAGCGGGGGGCTACACCGGGGAGCTGTTTTTT
TRBV7-2	.	.	TRBJ2-1	CASSLALANEQFF	TGTGCCAGCAGCTTAGCGTTAGCCAATGAGCAGTTCTTC
TRBV6-1	.	TRBD2	TRBJ2-2	CASSEAISGSPGELFF	TGTGCCAGCAGTGAAGCGATTAGCGGGTCTCCCGGGGAGCTGTTTTTT
TRBV6-2/TRBV6-3	few	TRBD2	TRBJ2-2	CASRRSGLGRTGELFF	TGTGCCAGCAGGAGATCGGGACTCGGGAGGACCGGGGAGCTGTTTTTT
TRBV5-1	.	.	TRBJ2-2	CASSLGAAYTGELFF	TGCGCCAGCAGCTTGGGTGCTGCGTACACCGGGGAGCTGTTTTTT
TRBV6-2/TRBV6-3	.	TRBD2	TRBJ2-5	CASSETSGGPGETQYF	TGTGCCAGCAGTGAGACTAGCGGGGGGCCCGGAGAGACCCAGTACTTC
TRBV6-1	.	TRBD1	TRBJ2-1	CASSTGQGDEQFF	TGTGCCAGCAGTACGGGACAGGGCGATGAGCAGTTCTTC
TRBV2	few	.	TRBJ2-1	CASVTGTSNEQFF	TGTGCCAGCGTGACCGGGACCTCCAATGAGCAGTTCTTC
TRBV14	.	TRBD2	TRBJ2-2	CASSPARGGANTGELFF	TGTGCCAGCAGCCCCGCCCGGGGGGGAGCGAACACCGGGGAGCTGTTTTTT
TRBV9	.	.	TRBJ2-2	CASSVGAGNTGELFF	TGTGCCAGCAGCGTAGGAGCGGGGAACACCGGGGAGCTGTTTTTT
TRBV29-1	.	TRBD1	TRBJ2-1	CSVGDRGFF	TGCAGCGTTGGGGACAGGGGTTTCTTC
TRBV4-2	.	.	TRBJ2-7	CASSQDNRDLGEQYF	TGTGCCAGCAGCCAAGATAACAGGGACCTTGGGGAGCAGTACTTC
TRBV6-2/TRBV6-3	few	.	TRBJ1-1	CASSYRRWNTEAFF	TGTGCCAGCAGTTACAGGCGGTGGAACACTGAAGCTTTCTTT
TRBV12-3/TRBV12-4	.	.	TRBJ1-2	CASSPQAYGYTF	TGTGCCAGCAGTCCCCAGGCCTATGGCTACACCTTC
TRBV20-1	.	TRBD1	TRBJ2-2	CSARDHDRGLVGELFF	TGCAGTGCTAGAGATCACGACAGGGGCTTGGTCGGGGAGCTGTTTTTT
TRBV11-2	.	TRBD2	TRBJ2-1	CASSFSTSGGVFNEQFF	TGTGCCAGCAGCTTTTCAACTAGCGGGGGGGTGTTCAATGAGCAGTTCTTC
TRBV5-1	many	TRBD2	TRBJ2-7	CASSGKTSGSSYEQYF	TGCGCCAGCAGCGGAAAGACTAGCGGCAGCTCCTACGAGCAGTACTTC
TRBV3-1	few	.	TRBJ1-2	CASSRGDGNTNYGYTF	TGTGCCAGCAGCCGCGGTGACGGAAACACTAACTATGGCTACACCTTC
TRBV4-1	once	TRBD2	TRBJ2-5	CASSQDRTSGLAETQYF	TGCGCCAGCAGCCAAGATCGAACTAGCGGGCTTGCCGAGACCCAGTACTTC
TRBV4-2	few	.	TRBJ2-6	CASSQRLSPGANVLTF	TGTGCCAGCAGCCAGAGACTTTCCCCTGGGGCCAACGTCCTGACTTTC
TRBV2	.	.	TRBJ1-2	CASKRIYGYTF	TGTGCCAGCAAACGGATCTATGGCTACACCTTC
TRBV12-3/TRBV12-4	few	.	TRBJ1-2	CASTFALNYGYTF	TGTGCCAGCACCTTTGCCCTCAACTATGGCTACACCTTC
TRBV10-2	few	TRBD2	TRBJ2-2	CATRAGTRNTGELFF	TGCGCCACCCGGGCGGGGACTAGAAACACCGGGGAGCTGTTTTTT
TRBV4-2	.	.	TRBJ2-1	CASSQAALRSGGHNNEQFF	TGTGCCAGCAGCCAGGCCGCGCTTAGGTCCGGGGGGCATAACAATGAGCAGTTCTTC
TRBV12-3/TRBV12-4	.	.	TRBJ2-2	CASSFGDRELFF	TGTGCCAGCAGTTTCGGCGATCGGGAGCTGTTTTTT
TRBV6-2/TRBV6-3	few	TRBD1	TRBJ2-7	CASSYSHGTAYEQYF	TGTGCCAGCAGTTACAGCCACGGGACAGCCTACGAGCAGTACTTC
TRBV29-1	.	.	TRBJ2-3	CSVVLSSSGVGDTQYF	TGCAGCGTTGTATTAAGCTCCTCAGGGGTAGGAGATACGCAGTATTTT